Sequencing of this T cell receptor beta chain was carried out in a study of primary melanoma T cells and metastatic recurrence (dated by TCRdb to the early 2020s). The study in broad terms: A total of approximately 200 primary melanomas made up the cohort, all of stage T2 to T4 and more than 1 mm thick. The study examined whether T-cell fraction and T-cell repertoire clonality in primary melanoma tumors predicted patient outcome. The T-cell fraction measured by TCR beta sequencing was compared against progression-free survival as the clinical outcome. Histopathological grading of tumor-infiltrating lymphocytes served as the comparison point for the T-cell fraction derived from sequencing.

What the research found in general, with its limitations: Progression-free survival was reportedly predicted by the tumor T-cell fraction independently of age, mitotic rate, ulceration and thickness. An effective T-cell-mediated antitumor response in primary melanoma was framed by the authors only as a suggestion, not a demonstrated mechanism. Adding T-cell fraction to tumor thickness reportedly improved progression-free survival prediction more than adding any other histopathological variable. Regardless of nodal disease, mitotic rate or ulceration status, a T-cell fraction above 20% appeared to be protective.

Regarding this clone: No antigen is known for it. No base-level quality is on record; no much larger clone is a single base apart.

Unmatched junction bases come to 8, with V trimmed by 1 base and J by 8 bases. CDR1 LNHNV and CDR2 YYDKDF are derived from the germline V gene (reference sequence). The CDR3 goes from the cysteine to the phenylalanine over 15 residues. The sequence is cut down to CDR3 DNA, 45 bases in frame from base 1. The primary melanoma of each patient had been surgically resected and was considered potentially curable but at risk of metastatic recurrence. The receptor library was made with the immunoSEQ multiplex PCR assay. Primary melanoma tumor tissue underwent high-throughput sequencing of the T-cell receptor beta chain. Regarding the original processing steps: Among the repertoire analyses were the distribution of insertions and deletions and the sharing of TCRB CDR3 between samples. The predictive value of the T-cell fraction was ranked against histopathological variables by a gradient-boosted model. In its TCRdb copy, this immuneACCESS table keeps in-frame sequences only and misses some clones. Where compared with another copy, unresolved V genes explain less than half of these, and the others have no known cause. The DNA gave D and trimming, while V, J and clone size come from that table. This sample holds over 800 clones; over 65% were observed only once. The ten largest clones represent approximately 8.6% of the sample.

This receptor was obtained from a human donor with melanoma. Recombination linked TRBV15 to TRBJ2-1, with 7 bases matching TRBD1. The sample consisted of melanoma tumor tissue. The CDR3 region: CATSRGQGDDDEQFF. The bases are TGTGCCACCAGCAGAGGACAGGGTGATGACGATGAGCAGTTCTTC.